Listed here are 16 T cell receptor beta chains from one sample, sequenced in a study of blood T cell repertoires in COVID-19. Profiling relied on immunoSEQ multiplex PCR, and the TCRdb table lists in-frame clones only, not all of them. The table records 70,000 to 90,000 clones, around four fifths of them present only once. The sample consisted of peripheral blood. These receptors all stem from a human donor in a cohort sampled during active COVID-19.

The rearrangement links TRBV14 to TRBJ2-7; D gene ambiguous. This CDR3 comprises 13 residues. Germline loops: CDR1 SGHDN, CDR2 FVKESK. Trimming removed 1 base from V and 6 bases from J, with 10 bases in between. The CDR3 DNA is TGTGCCAGCAGCCAAGTACCCGGGTTCGAGCAGTACTTC. This sequence encodes CASSQVPGFEQYF.

J is TRBJ1-2 and V is TRBV5-1, with TRBD1 matching 8 bases. The V segment lost 4 bases and the J segment 4 bases; nucleotides outside the gene matches: 6. The germline CDR1 and CDR2 sequences are SGHRS and YFSETQ. The CDR3 totals 14 residues. The CDR3 loop is CASSTRTGLYGYTF. The DNA of the CDR3 is TGCGCCAGCAGCACTCGGACAGGGCTCTATGGCTACACCTTC. Full variable domain (rest looked up from reference TRBV5-1 and TRBJ1-2): KAGVTQTPRYLIKTRGQQVTLSCSPISGHRSVSWYQQTPGQGLQFLFEYFSETQRNKGNFPGRFSGRQFSNSRSEMNVSTLELGDSALYLCASSTRTGLYGYTFGSGTRLTVV.

The chain uses TRBV5-8 and TRBJ2-2; 7 bases match TRBD1. Losses at the gene ends were 4 bases for V and 7 bases for J; bases not matched to a gene: 10. The CDR3 is 15 amino acids. Germline-derived CDR1 and CDR2 are SGHTS and YDEGEE. The CDR3, as DNA: TGTGCCAGCAGCCTCGTCAGGGGGACGAGCGGGGAGCTGTTTTTT. It is translated as CASSLVRGTSGELFF.

This chain links TRBV18 with TRBJ1-5, with TRBD1 matching over 8 bases. J lost 1 base, V lost 0 bases, and 2 bases had no gene match. This CDR3 has 16 residues. Looked up from germline, CDR1 is KGHSH and CDR2 is LQKENI. The CDR3 DNA sequence: TGTGCCAGCTCACCACCGCAGGGGGCGAGCAATCAGCCCCAGCATTTT. Its protein product is CASSPPQGASNQPQHF.

This clone was seen a handful of times. The V call is TRBV19, the J call TRBJ1-5; no firm D call. This CDR3 is built from 13 residues. The germline V gene encodes CDR1 LNHDA and CDR2 SQIVND (reference sequence). The V end lost 3 bases, the J end lost 5 bases, and 8 bases lay between the germline ends. CDR3 bases: TGTGCCAGTAGTATGAGCCCCGATCAGCCCCAGCATTTT. Translation gives CASSMSPDQPQHF.

The gene calls are TRBV11-2 and TRBJ2-7, with a tentative D call TRBD2 (6 bases). The CDR3 runs 14 residues. Trimming shortened V by 4 bases and J by 2 bases, and 12 bases separated the two germline ends. Germline CDR1 is SGHAT and CDR2 is FQNNGV. The CDR3 bases are TGTGCCAGCAGCTCCAGTTTAGCGGCCTACGAGCAGTACTTC. Translation: CASSSSLAAYEQYF.

This rearrangement joins TRBV12-3 or TRBV12-4 to TRBJ1-1, with 8 bases that match TRBD1. The V gene end was trimmed by 6 bases and the J gene end by 5 bases; junction bases not matched to a gene: 5. This CDR3 has 13 residues. CDR3 sequence (DNA): TGTGCCAGCAGACCTGGGACAGGTACTGAAGCTTTCTTT. Its protein is CASRPGTGTEAFF.

The chain joins TRBV6-6 to TRBJ1-3; D is perhaps TRBD1 (6 bases). Germline V lookup: CDR1 MNHNY, CDR2 SVGAGI (reference sequence). This CDR3 has 15 residues. V lost 5 bases to trimming and J lost 7 bases, with 18 bases between them. This CDR3 is CASSREAGVWNTIYF. In nucleotides, the CDR3 is TGTGCCAGCAGTCGCGAGGCAGGGGTGTGGAACACCATATATTTT.

The chain recombines TRBV11-2 with TRBJ1-5; D ambiguous. The CDR3 consists of 13 residues. Trimming cost V 5 bases and J 0 bases, with 5 bases left between them. Germline V CDR1 and CDR2: SGHAT, FQNNGV. The CDR3 region is CASSPYSNQPQHF. Written as DNA, the CDR3 is TGTGCCAGCAGCCCCTATAGCAATCAGCCCCAGCATTTT.

The chain is built from TRBV18 and TRBJ1-5, with D perhaps TRBD1 (5 bases). The germline V and J ends were trimmed by 0 bases and 9 bases, with 9 bases remaining between them. The V gene's germline CDR1 is KGHSH and CDR2 LQKENI. This CDR3 region has 13 residues. The CDR3 DNA reads as TGTGCCAGCTCACCACCGGGGGGGTGGCCCCAGCATTTT. Protein sequence: CASSPPGGWPQHF. Variable domain in full (rest from reference TRBV18 and TRBJ1-5): NAGVMQNPRHLVRRRGQEARLRCSPMKGHSHVYWYRQLPEEGLKFMVYLQKENIIDESGMPKERFSAEFPKEGPSILRIQQVVRGDSAAYFCASSPPGGWPQHFGDGTRLSIL.

The rearrangement uses TRBV27 and TRBJ1-5, with 7 positions matching TRBD1. In germline, CDR1 is MNHEY, CDR2 SMNVEV (reference sequence). CDR3 length equals 14 residues. The trim removed 6 bases at V and 7 bases at J, leaving 9 bases unmatched. The CDR3 region is CASSSLQGRQPQHF. In nucleotides, the CDR3 is TGTGCCAGCAGCTCACTACAGGGGAGGCAGCCCCAGCATTTT.

The chain employs TRBV7-3 and TRBJ1-1, with TRBD1 as a possible D gene (6 bases). The CDR3 is made up of 13 amino acids. With 1 base removed from V and 9 bases from J, the gap between germline ends came to 12 bases. CDR1 and CDR2 from the germline V gene are SGHTA and FQGTGA. The CDR3 protein is CASSLNQGFQAFF. The CDR3 bases are TGTGCCAGCAGCTTAAATCAGGGGTTTCAAGCTTTCTTT.

V gene TRBV4-2 combines with J gene TRBJ2-1; possible D gene TRBD2, 6 bases. The germline V gene encodes CDR1 LGHNA and CDR2 YNFKEQ. V was cut by 3 bases and J by 0 bases, with 18 bases left in between. CDR3 length: 18 residues. CDR3 coding DNA: TGTGCCAGCAGCCAGGGGTTTGGGGCCGGGAGCTCCTACAATGAGCAGTTCTTC. Protein product: CASSQGFGAGSSYNEQFF.

The V gene is TRBV29-1, the J gene TRBJ2-1; D possibly corresponds to TRBD1 (5 bases). V was pared by 6 bases and J by 10 bases, with 16 bases between. From germline, CDR1 is SQVTM and CDR2 ANQGSEA. There are 12 residues in the CDR3. The CDR3 sequence: CSVPPWGQEQFF. DNA of the CDR3: TGCAGCGTCCCTCCCTGGGGCCAGGAGCAGTTCTTC.

This rearrangement joins TRBV6-2 or TRBV6-3 to TRBJ2-1, with TRBD1 identical over 9 bases. The V gene's germline CDR1 is MNHEY and CDR2 SVGEGT. After removal of 7 bases from V and 4 bases from J, the junction contained 8 bases not matched to a gene. The CDR3 sequence is 15 residues long. The CDR3 sequence: CASTPRGQGYNEQFF. The CDR3 DNA reads TGTGCCAGCACCCCACGCGGACAGGGGTACAATGAGCAGTTCTTC.

V gene TRBV5-1 combines with J gene TRBJ2-3, with 14 bases aligning to TRBD2. CDR1 is SGHRS, CDR2 YFSETQ, per germline. Trimming cost V 4 bases and J 3 bases; bases outside gene matches: 7. The CDR3 totals 17 residues. CDR3 residues: CASSQGLAGGATDTQYF. CDR3 nucleotide sequence: TGCGCCAGCAGCCAAGGACTAGCGGGGGGAGCAACAGATACGCAGTATTTT.